One T cell receptor beta chain is described in this entry. The sequenced template was cDNA made from the entire isolated RNA. Assay used: immunoSEQ multiplex PCR; TCRdb lists only in-frame clones, some missing. Altogether about 150,000 clones are present, about 44% being singletons, with the ten largest covering 0.35% to 0.45%. Around 0.12 L of blood, on average, came from one heparinised draw per donor. Each of the CD4+ naive, central memory, regulatory and stem cell-like memory populations was sorted via CD45RO/CCR7/CD25/CD127/CD95/CD27. The data were obtained in a study of beta chain features in type 1 diabetes. The CDR3 length is 16 residues. The junction had 9 bases not matched to a gene; V was cut back by 4 bases and J by 3 bases. Germline V gene data show CDR1 as ENHRY and CDR2 as SYGVKD.

Sequencing was done on a sample of Tregs from blood. The sequence was collected from a man aged 18 to 29 in good health. V gene TRBV10-3 combines with J gene TRBJ1-2; TRBD1 matches at 9 bases. The CDR3 DNA reads as TGTGCCATCAGTGCCTCCGGACAGGGGTTCGACTATGGCTACACCTTC. Translating gives CAISASGQGFDYGYTF.